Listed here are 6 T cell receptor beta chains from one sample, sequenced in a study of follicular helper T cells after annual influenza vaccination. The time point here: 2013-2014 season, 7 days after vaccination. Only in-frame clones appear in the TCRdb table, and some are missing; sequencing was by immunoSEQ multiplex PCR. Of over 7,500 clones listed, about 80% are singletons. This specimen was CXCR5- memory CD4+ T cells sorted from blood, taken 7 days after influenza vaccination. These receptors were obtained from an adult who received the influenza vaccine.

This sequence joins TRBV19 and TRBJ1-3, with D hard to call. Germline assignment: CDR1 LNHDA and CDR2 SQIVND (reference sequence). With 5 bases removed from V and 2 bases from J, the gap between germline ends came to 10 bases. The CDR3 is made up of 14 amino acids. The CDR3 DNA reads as TGTGCCAGTAGTCCACATGAGACTGGAAACACCATATATTTT. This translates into CASSPHETGNTIYF.

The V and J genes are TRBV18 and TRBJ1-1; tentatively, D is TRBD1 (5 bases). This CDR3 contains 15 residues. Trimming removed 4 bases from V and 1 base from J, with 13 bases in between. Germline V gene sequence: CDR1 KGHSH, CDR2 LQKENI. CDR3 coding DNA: TGTGCCAGCTCACGCGTTTCAGGGACGAACACTGAAGCTTTCTTT. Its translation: CASSRVSGTNTEAFF.

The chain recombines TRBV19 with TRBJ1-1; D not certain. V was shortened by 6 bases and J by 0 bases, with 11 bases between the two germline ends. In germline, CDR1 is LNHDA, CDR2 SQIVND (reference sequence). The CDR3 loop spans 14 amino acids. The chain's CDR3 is CASRRQSLNTEAFF. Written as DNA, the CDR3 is TGTGCCAGTAGGAGGCAGAGCCTGAACACTGAAGCTTTCTTT.

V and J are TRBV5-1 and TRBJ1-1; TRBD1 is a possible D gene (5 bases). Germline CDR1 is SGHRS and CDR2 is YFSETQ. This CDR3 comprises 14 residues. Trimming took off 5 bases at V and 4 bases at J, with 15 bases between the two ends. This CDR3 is CASRLDRRGTEAFF. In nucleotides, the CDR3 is TGCGCCAGCAGGCTAGACAGACGGGGCACTGAAGCTTTCTTT.

CDR3 region: CASSLGRGGMETQYF. CDR3 nucleotide sequence: TGTGCCAGCAGCTTAGGGAGGGGGGGGATGGAGACCCAGTACTTC. The chain is built from TRBV11-2 and TRBJ2-5, with D perhaps matching TRBD2 (7 bases). V was trimmed by 1 base and J by 5 bases, leaving 14 bases between them. The CDR3 runs 15 residues. Germline CDR1 SGHAT, CDR2 FQNNGV.

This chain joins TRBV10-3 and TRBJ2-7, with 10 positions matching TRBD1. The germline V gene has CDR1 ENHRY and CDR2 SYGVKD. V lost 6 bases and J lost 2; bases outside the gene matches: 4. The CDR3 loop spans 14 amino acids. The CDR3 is CAIRMTGGAYEQYF. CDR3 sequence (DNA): TGTGCCATCAGGATGACAGGGGGCGCCTACGAGCAGTACTTC.